A single sample gave rise to the 26 T cell receptor beta chains below, sequenced in a study of beta chain features in type 1 diabetes. Reverse transcribing all isolated RNA meant expressed TCRB transcripts were sequenced. Only in-frame clones appear in the TCRdb table, and some are missing; sequencing was by immunoSEQ multiplex PCR. The sample holds 620,000 or so clones, around 15% seen once. Sequences were obtained from naive CD4+ T cells from blood. These receptors were obtained from a man younger than 35 in good health.

This clone has a handful of counts. V gene TRBV5-1 combines with J gene TRBJ1-6; D might be TRBD1 (6 bases). CDR3 length: 14 residues. CDR1 is SGHRS, CDR2 YFSETQ, per germline. The V gene lost 3 bases and the J gene lost 11 bases, with 15 bases spanning the gap. As DNA, the CDR3 is TGCGCCAGCAGCTCTACAGGGCCGAACACACCCCTCCACTTT. Translation: CASSSTGPNTPLHF.

Worth noting for this clone: This same CDR3 is encoded by further DNA sequences in the sample. The rearrangement joins TRBV7-9 to TRBJ1-5, with D hard to call. Per germline, CDR1 SEHNR and CDR2 FQNEAQ (reference sequence). Trimming took 3 bases from V and 9 from J, leaving 9 bases between them. This CDR3 is 12 amino acids long. In DNA form, the CDR3 reads TGTGCCAGCAGCTTGGGCCCCCGGCCCCAGCATTTT. It specifies CASSLGPRPQHF.

The chain carries TRBV23-1 and TRBJ2-5, with D hard to call. TRBV23-1 counts as an open reading frame of uncertain function. The CDR3 sequence is 14 residues long. V lost 3 bases and J lost 5, with 13 bases in between. CDR3 in amino acids: CASSHSVCWETQYF. CDR3 in DNA: TGCGCCAGCAGTCACTCCGTTTGTTGGGAGACCCAGTACTTC.

This clone has a handful of counts. The rearrangement links TRBV10-3 to TRBJ2-1; 8 bases map to TRBD1. Per germline, CDR1 ENHRY and CDR2 SYGVKD. V was clipped by 7 bases and J by 4 bases; unmatched bases: 12. The CDR3 is made up of 16 amino acids. For the CDR3, the DNA is TGTGCCATCAACTCAACGACAGGGGCGCTTTACAATGAGCAGTTCTTC. This gives the protein CAINSTTGALYNEQFF.

V is TRBV2 and J is TRBJ2-1; 12 bases agree with TRBD1. This CDR3 is built from 15 residues. Germline-derived CDR1 and CDR2 are SNHLY and FYNNEI. Trimming at V came to 7 bases and at J to 8 bases, leaving 9 bases not matched to a gene. The CDR3 nucleotides read TGTGCCAGCACGATGCCGGGACAGGGGGCGGATGAGCAGTTCTTC. It specifies CASTMPGQGADEQFF.

V and J are TRBV5-4 and TRBJ2-1; 10 positions match TRBD2. Germline values: CDR1 SGHNT, CDR2 YYREEE (reference sequence). The CDR3 loop spans 16 amino acids. The trim removed 4 bases at V and 3 bases at J, leaving 7 bases unmatched. The DNA for the CDR3 is TGTGCCAGCAGCCCCCCCACTAGCGGGATCTACAATGAGCAGTTCTTC. Amino acid sequence: CASSPPTSGIYNEQFF.

In this sample, this clone turned up a few times. The chain is built from TRBV6-1 and TRBJ1-6, with 10 bases matching TRBD1. This CDR3 is 14 amino acids long. Per germline, CDR1 MNHNS and CDR2 SASEGT. V shed 6 bases, J shed 10 bases, and the junction held 6 bases outside the gene matches. CDR3 DNA sequence: TGTGCCAGCAGACTAGACAGGGGGCACTCACCCCTCCACTTT. This codes for CASRLDRGHSPLHF.

This clone was detected only a few times. The chain links TRBV14 to TRBJ2-1; D possibly corresponds to TRBD2 (6 bases). The CDR3 totals 17 residues. The germline gives CDR1 SGHDN, CDR2 FVKESK. Trimming removed 4 bases from V and 1 base from J, with 17 bases in between. The CDR3 DNA follows: TGTGCCAGCAGCCCTAGAAGTGGCGGGACTTCCTACAATGAGCAGTTCTTC. Protein product: CASSPRSGGTSYNEQFF.

The chain is built from TRBV7-3 and TRBJ2-3, with 9 bases lining up with TRBD2. Germline V gives CDR1 SGHTA, CDR2 FQGTGA. The J segment lost 3 bases and the V segment lost 0 bases, leaving 10 bases of the junction unmatched. CDR3 length equals 18 residues. This chain's CDR3 is CASSLTLTSGLLTDTQYF. As DNA, the CDR3 is TGTGCCAGCAGCTTAACCCTGACTAGCGGATTACTGACAGATACGCAGTATTTT.

The CDR3 nucleotides are TGTGCCAGCAGTACTAGGGACTTCTATGGCTACACCTTC. Translation gives CASSTRDFYGYTF. The J gene is TRBJ1-2, the V gene TRBV25-1; a weak D match, TRBD1 (5 bases). The germline V gene encodes CDR1 MGHDK and CDR2 SYGVNS. The length of the CDR3 is 13 residues. V was pared by 5 bases and J by 4 bases, with 11 bases between.

This clone was observed a handful of times. The chain carries TRBV30 and TRBJ2-7; D ambiguous. CDR1 is GTSNPN, CDR2 SVGIG, per germline (reference sequence). The CDR3 totals 13 residues. V was trimmed by 1 base and J by 0 bases, leaving 7 bases between them. The CDR3 loop is CAWSGLSSYEQYF. CDR3 DNA sequence: TGTGCCTGGAGTGGACTGTCCTCCTACGAGCAGTACTTC. Filled out from reference TRBV30 and TRBJ2-7, the complete variable domain reads SQTIHQWPATLVQPVGSPLSLECTVEGTSNPNLYWYRQAAGRGLQLLFYSVGIGQISSEVPQNLSASRPQDRQFILSSKKLLLSDSGFYLCAWSGLSSYEQYFGPGTRLTVT.

The chain uses TRBV9 and TRBJ1-2; D remains unclear. The CDR3 spans 14 residues. Germline V lookup: CDR1 SGDLS, CDR2 YYNGEE. Trimming removed 0 bases from V and 4 bases from J, with 10 bases in between. CDR3 region: CASSVDVAGYGYTF. The CDR3 DNA is TGTGCCAGCAGCGTAGATGTGGCGGGCTATGGCTACACCTTC. Full variable domain (remainder filled in from reference TRBV9 and TRBJ1-2): DSGVTQTPKHLITATGQRVTLRCSPRSGDLSVYWYQQSLDQGLQFLIQYYNGEERAKGNILERFSAQQFPDLHSELNLSSLELGDSALYFCASSVDVAGYGYTFGSGTRLTVV.

A few counts support this clone. The chain has TRBV7-9 and TRBJ2-5; TRBD1 matches at 8 bases. Germline lookup yields CDR1 SEHNR and CDR2 FQNEAQ (reference sequence). The CDR3 is 15 residues long. V was pared by 3 bases and J by 5 bases, with 8 bases of the junction left unmatched. CDR3 protein: CASSFTSGGAETQYF. CDR3 in DNA: TGTGCCAGCAGCTTTACTTCAGGGGGCGCGGAGACCCAGTACTTC.

The rearrangement joins TRBV7-9 to TRBJ1-5; possibly TRBD1 for D (5 bases). The V end was cut by 4 bases, the J end by 3 bases, with 13 bases between. CDR1 is SEHNR and CDR2 is FQNEAQ in the germline V gene (reference sequence). CDR3 length: 15 residues. As DNA, the CDR3 is TGTGCCAGCAGCTCCACAGACAGCCCCAATCAGCCCCAGCATTTT. Protein: CASSSTDSPNQPQHF.

The chain employs TRBV7-8 and TRBJ1-1; D is undetermined. CDR1 and CDR2 from the germline V gene are SGHVS and FQNEAQ. V dropped 6 bases and J dropped 11 bases, with 22 bases sitting between them. This CDR3 contains 14 residues. The CDR3 DNA is TGTGCCAGCAGTCAAAAGAGGGTGGCGGTCGCTGCTTTCTTT. Translation gives CASSQKRVAVAAFF. The full variable domain, completed using reference TRBV7-8 and TRBJ1-1, is GAGVSQSPRYKVAKRGQDVALRCDPISGHVSLFWYQQALGQGPEFLTYFQNEAQLDKSGLPSDRFFAERPEGSVSTLKIQRTQQEDSAVYLCASSQKRVAVAAFFGQGTRLTVV.

About this clone itself: The same CDR3 arises from other DNA sequences in this sample as well. This rearrangement joins TRBV28 to TRBJ2-7; no definite D call. The CDR3 loop spans 12 amino acids. The germline gives CDR1 MDHEN, CDR2 SYDVKM. Deletions cut 1 base from V and 7 bases from J, with 8 bases between. The CDR3 protein is CASSLSRYEQYF. In DNA, the CDR3 is TGTGCCAGCAGTTTATCACGGTATGAGCAGTACTTC.

The chain carries TRBV5-1 and TRBJ2-2; a possible D gene is TRBD1 (6 bases). Germline CDR1 is SGHRS and CDR2 is YFSETQ. Trimming removed 0 bases from V and 5 bases from J, with 11 bases in between. The CDR3 has 15 amino acids. The CDR3 here is CASSLATGMTGELFF. CDR3 bases: TGCGCCAGCAGCTTGGCCACAGGGATGACCGGGGAGCTGTTTTTT.

The rearrangement uses TRBV5-1 and TRBJ1-3, with D uncertain. The germline V gene has CDR1 SGHRS and CDR2 YFSETQ. The CDR3 has 15 amino acids. Between the trimmed V and J ends, which lost 5 bases and 0 bases, there was a span of 12 bases. The CDR3 here is CASRENPLSGNTIYF. CDR3 sequence (DNA): TGCGCCAGCAGGGAAAATCCGCTCTCTGGAAACACCATATATTTT.

This clone has only a few counts. V and J are TRBV6-1 and TRBJ2-2; 13 bases match TRBD2. The CDR3 is 18 amino acids. Germline V gene data show CDR1 as MNHNS and CDR2 as SASEGT. V was pared by 4 bases and J by 0 bases, with 5 bases of the junction left unmatched. The CDR3 sequence: CASSVVLAGGTNTGELFF. CDR3 DNA: TGTGCCAGCAGTGTGGTACTAGCGGGAGGGACGAACACCGGGGAGCTGTTTTTT.

The rearrangement joins TRBV2 to TRBJ2-3; a weak D match, TRBD1 (5 bases). The CDR3 is 14 amino acids. Germline V gives CDR1 SNHLY, CDR2 FYNNEI. The V end lost 7 bases, the J end lost 6 bases, and 17 bases lay between the germline ends. Here the CDR3 DNA reads TGTGCCAGCAAACCGGACACCCATTCCGATACGCAGTATTTT. This sequence encodes CASKPDTHSDTQYF.

The rearrangement joins TRBV9 to TRBJ2-5; 7 bases are a match to TRBD2. V lost 2 bases, J lost 5 bases, and 9 bases stayed unmatched. CDR3 length equals 15 residues. CDR1 SGDLS and CDR2 YYNGEE come from the germline V gene. The CDR3 region has the DNA TGTGCCAGCAGCGTCGAGGGGCGGGAGACGGAGACCCAGTACTTC. Amino acid sequence: CASSVEGRETETQYF.

This chain links TRBV5-1 with TRBJ2-3; D possibly corresponds to TRBD2 (7 bases). Germline V gene lookup returns CDR1 SGHRS and CDR2 YFSETQ. With 6 bases removed from V and 0 bases from J, the gap between germline ends came to 11 bases. The CDR3 sequence is 14 residues long. The DNA for the CDR3 is TGCGCCAGCATGGGGGGGCTCAGCACAGATACGCAGTATTTT. Amino acids: CASMGGLSTDTQYF.

V gene TRBV28 combines with J gene TRBJ2-3, with a weak D call TRBD1 (5 bases). This CDR3 region has 13 residues. V was cut by 7 bases and J by 2 bases, with 10 bases left in between. Germline CDR1 reads MDHEN; CDR2 reads SYDVKM. This chain's CDR3 is CASNRQNTDTQYF. CDR3 nucleotides: TGTGCCAGCAATAGACAGAACACAGATACGCAGTATTTT.

This clone was recorded a few times. The chain combines TRBV18 with TRBJ1-2, with 7 bases fitting TRBD1. The CDR3 has 13 residues. J was trimmed by 4 bases and V by 5 bases; bases with no gene match: 4. Germline assignment: CDR1 KGHSH and CDR2 LQKENI. CDR3 sequence reads: CASSATGFYGYTF. The CDR3 region has the DNA TGTGCCAGCTCAGCGACAGGGTTCTATGGCTACACCTTC.

The chain employs TRBV15 and TRBJ1-5, with D maybe TRBD1 (6 bases). Between the trimmed V and J ends, which lost 5 bases and 4 bases, there was a span of 12 bases. The CDR3 consists of 14 residues. CDR1 and CDR2 (germline): LNHNV, YYDKDF (reference sequence). The CDR3 DNA sequence: TGTGCCACCAGCCCACATACAGGGAATCAGCCCCAGCATTTT. Its protein is CATSPHTGNQPQHF.

This clone was counted between two and nine times. CDR3 nucleotides: TGTGCCAGCAGCTCCCGCGGGACAGGGGGCTTTAATGAAAAACTGTTTTTT. Amino acid sequence: CASSSRGTGGFNEKLFF. The chain employs TRBV7-9 and TRBJ1-4, with 12 nucleotides matching TRBD1. Germline loops: CDR1 SEHNR, CDR2 FQNEAQ (reference sequence). After removal of 4 bases from V and 4 bases from J, the junction contained 7 bases not matched to a gene. CDR3 length: 17 residues.